Listed below are T cell receptor beta chains from one sample, sequenced in a study of blood T cell repertoires in COVID-19. Method: immunoSEQ multiplex PCR; TCRdb's copy keeps in-frame clones and lacks some. The table includes fewer than 200,000 clones, approximately 86% detected once. Sequenced sample: peripheral blood. The receptor set was obtained from a man aged 35 to 55 with active or convalescent COVID-19. The CDR3 runs from the conserved cysteine through the conserved F or W. The D gene is left open where the match is weak. A row's size may be missing; if present it is once, few, many or a size class.

j_call	d_call	clone_size	v_call	cdr3_aa	cdr3_nt
TRBJ1-2	NA	NA	TRBV18	CASSPQGSMNYGYTF	TGTGCCAGCTCACCCCAGGGCAGTATGAACTATGGCTACACCTTC
TRBJ2-1	TRBD1	NA	TRBV7-3	CASSLIGDRQFVNEQFF	TGTGCCAGCAGCTTAATCGGGGACAGACAATTCGTGAATGAGCAGTTCTTC
TRBJ2-1	TRBD1	NA	TRBV5-1	CASSSTGTGVEQFF	TGCGCCAGCAGCTCTACCGGGACAGGGGTTGAGCAGTTCTTC
TRBJ2-6	TRBD1	NA	TRBV19	CASSPRTGRAGANVLTF	TGTGCCAGTAGTCCTCGGACAGGGCGTGCTGGGGCCAACGTCCTGACTTTC
TRBJ2-1	TRBD2	NA	TRBV27	CASSLLSGGGNEQFF	TGTGCCAGCAGTTTACTGAGCGGGGGGGGCAATGAGCAGTTCTTC
TRBJ2-1	TRBD2	NA	TRBV6-4	CASSDSLAGGGEQFF	TGTGCCAGCAGTGACTCCCTAGCGGGGGGAGGAGAGCAGTTCTTC
TRBJ2-2	NA	NA	TRBV27	CASSLLGRGELFF	TGTGCCAGCAGTTTATTGGGGAGAGGGGAGCTGTTTTTT
TRBJ1-4	NA	NA	TRBV6-4	CASSDYHGKLFF	TGTGCCAGCAGTGACTACCACGGAAAACTGTTTTTT
TRBJ2-1	TRBD2	NA	TRBV2	CASSEWGGFSYNEQFF	TGTGCCAGCAGTGAATGGGGGGGATTTTCCTACAATGAGCAGTTCTTC
TRBJ1-2	NA	few	TRBV7-9	CASSLAVLGSANYGYTF	TGTGCCAGCAGCTTAGCGGTATTGGGCTCCGCTAACTATGGCTACACCTTC
TRBJ2-7	NA	NA	TRBV6-5	CASVEGYGYEQYF	TGTGCCAGTGTCGAGGGATATGGCTACGAGCAGTACTTC
TRBJ2-3	TRBD2	NA	TRBV18	CASSPSGTSTDTQYF	TGTGCCAGCTCACCTAGCGGGACTAGCACAGATACGCAGTATTTT
TRBJ2-3	TRBD2	NA	TRBV2	CASRGAERGPLYF	TGTGCCAGCAGGGGGGCCGAGCGGGGGCCCCTATATTTT
TRBJ2-7	NA	once	TRBV9	CASSVEVRGEQYF	TGTGCCAGCAGCGTAGAGGTTCGGGGCGAGCAGTACTTC
TRBJ2-1	TRBD2	NA	TRBV5-1	CASSGGLAGENEQFF	TGCGCCAGCAGCGGCGGACTAGCGGGGGAGAATGAGCAGTTCTTC
TRBJ1-3	NA	NA	TRBV28	CASGGAGNTIYF	TGTGCCAGCGGGGGGGCAGGAAACACCATATATTTT
TRBJ1-1	TRBD1	NA	TRBV28	CASSLIRTGLNTEAFF	TGTGCCAGCAGTCTTATTAGGACAGGGTTGAACACTGAAGCTTTCTTT
TRBJ1-3	NA	NA	TRBV11-3	CASSANGNTIYF	TGTGCCAGCAGCGCCAATGGCAACACCATATATTTT
TRBJ1-6	NA	few	TRBV18	CASSLDGVRSYNSPLHF	TGTGCCAGCTCCCTAGACGGCGTAAGGTCCTATAATTCACCCCTCCACTTT
TRBJ1-2	NA	NA	TRBV28	CASSLVGGTYGYTF	TGTGCCAGCAGTTTGGTCGGCGGCACCTATGGCTACACCTTC
TRBJ2-7	TRBD1	NA	TRBV10-3	CAISPQTGKVDF	TGTGCCATCAGTCCCCAGACAGGGAAGGTGGACTTC
TRBJ2-7	TRBD1	NA	TRBV19	CASSHRQGVVEQYF	TGTGCCAGTAGTCATCGACAGGGGGTTGTCGAGCAGTACTTC
TRBJ1-5	TRBD1	NA	TRBV10-1	CASSKGAARGAQHF	TGCGCCAGCAGCAAGGGGGCCGCCCGGGGAGCCCAGCATTTT
TRBJ1-4	NA	NA	TRBV2	CASRRGGEKLFF	TGTGCCAGCCGCCGGGGGGGGGAAAAACTGTTTTTT
TRBJ1-5	NA	once	TRBV5-6	CASSLRIQPQHF	TGTGCCAGCAGCTTGCGTATCCAGCCCCAGCATTTT
TRBJ2-7	NA	NA	TRBV12-3/TRBV12-4	CASSSLADEQYF	TGTGCCAGCAGTTCACTAGCCGACGAGCAGTACTTC
TRBJ1-5	NA	NA	TRBV7-8	CASSSNSYSESNQPQHF	TGTGCCAGCAGCTCCAATTCATATTCGGAGAGCAATCAGCCCCAGCATTTT
TRBJ2-7	TRBD2	NA	TRBV13	CASSLGRGLAGAYEQYF	TGTGCCAGCAGCTTAGGCCGAGGGCTAGCGGGGGCCTACGAGCAGTACTTC